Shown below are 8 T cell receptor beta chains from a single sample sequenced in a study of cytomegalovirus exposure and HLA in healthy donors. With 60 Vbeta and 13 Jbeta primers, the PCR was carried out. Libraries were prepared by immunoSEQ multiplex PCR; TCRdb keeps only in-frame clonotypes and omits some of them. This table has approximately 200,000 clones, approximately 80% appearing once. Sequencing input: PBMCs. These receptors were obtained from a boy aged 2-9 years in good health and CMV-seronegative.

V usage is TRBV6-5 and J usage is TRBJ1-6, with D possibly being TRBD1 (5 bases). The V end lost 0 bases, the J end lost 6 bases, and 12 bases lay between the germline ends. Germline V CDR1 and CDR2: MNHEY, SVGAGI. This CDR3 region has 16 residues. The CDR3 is CASSYSSGAGNSPLHF. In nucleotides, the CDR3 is TGTGCCAGCAGTTACTCGAGCGGGGCTGGTAATTCACCCCTCCACTTT.

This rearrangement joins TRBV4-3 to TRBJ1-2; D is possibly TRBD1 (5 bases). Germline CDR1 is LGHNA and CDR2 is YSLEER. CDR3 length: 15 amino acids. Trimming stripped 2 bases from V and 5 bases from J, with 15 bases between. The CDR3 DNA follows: TGCGCCAGCAGCCAACAGGGCGGACGACTGTATGGCTACACCTTC. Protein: CASSQQGGRLYGYTF.

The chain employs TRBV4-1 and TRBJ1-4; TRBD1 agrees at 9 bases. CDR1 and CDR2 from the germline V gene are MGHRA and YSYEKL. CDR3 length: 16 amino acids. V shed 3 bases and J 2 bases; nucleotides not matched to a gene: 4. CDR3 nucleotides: TGCGCCAGCAGCCACCGGACAGGGGCGACTAATGAAAAACTGTTTTTT. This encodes CASSHRTGATNEKLFF.

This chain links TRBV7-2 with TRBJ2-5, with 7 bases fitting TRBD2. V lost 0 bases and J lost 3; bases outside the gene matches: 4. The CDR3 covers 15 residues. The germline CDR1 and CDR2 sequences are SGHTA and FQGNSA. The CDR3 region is CASSLAQLAEETQYF. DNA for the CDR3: TGTGCCAGCAGCTTAGCCCAGCTAGCGGAAGAGACCCAGTACTTC.

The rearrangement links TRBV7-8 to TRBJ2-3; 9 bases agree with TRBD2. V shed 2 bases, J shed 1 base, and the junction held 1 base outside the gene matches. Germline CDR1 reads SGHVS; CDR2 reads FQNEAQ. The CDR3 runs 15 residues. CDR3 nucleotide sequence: TGTGCCAGCAGCTTAATAGCGGGGGGCACAGATACGCAGTATTTT. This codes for CASSLIAGGTDTQYF.

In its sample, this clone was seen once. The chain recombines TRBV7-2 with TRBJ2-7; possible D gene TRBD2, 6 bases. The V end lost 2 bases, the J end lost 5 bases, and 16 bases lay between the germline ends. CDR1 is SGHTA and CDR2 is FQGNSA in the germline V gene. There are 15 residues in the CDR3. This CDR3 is CASSLKGRRVDEQYF. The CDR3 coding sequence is TGTGCCAGCAGCTTAAAAGGCCGGAGGGTTGACGAGCAGTACTTC.

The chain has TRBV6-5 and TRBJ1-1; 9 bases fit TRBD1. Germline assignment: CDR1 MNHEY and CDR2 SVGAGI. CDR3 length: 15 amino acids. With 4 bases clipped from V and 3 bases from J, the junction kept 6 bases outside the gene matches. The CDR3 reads CASSSTDRGYTEAFF. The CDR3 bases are TGTGCCAGCAGTTCGACGGACAGGGGCTACACTGAAGCTTTCTTT.

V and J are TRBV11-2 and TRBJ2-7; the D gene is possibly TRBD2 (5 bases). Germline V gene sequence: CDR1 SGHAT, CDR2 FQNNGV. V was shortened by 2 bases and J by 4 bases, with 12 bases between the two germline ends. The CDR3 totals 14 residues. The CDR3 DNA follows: TGTGCCAGCAGCTTAAATCGGGGTGGGTACGAGCAGTACTTC. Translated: CASSLNRGGYEQYF.